A selection of T cell receptor beta chains follows, all from one sample in a study of OX40 agonist ivuxolimab in advanced cancers. Assay: immunoSEQ multiplex PCR; the TCRdb copy retains only in-frame clones and omits some. This repertoire shows 65,000 to 90,000 clones, 85% to 90% found once; its top ten account for over 0.75%. Sequenced here: CD4+ or CD8+ T cells sorted from blood, sampled in a trial of the OX40 agonist ivuxolimab. These receptors all stem from an adult with an advanced solid tumor such as melanoma, head and neck, liver or kidney cancer. CDR3s include the opening cysteine and the closing phenylalanine or tryptophan. D genes are given only for firm matches. The listing skips clone size in some rows; elsewhere it reads once, few, many or a size class.

TRBV7-3	TRBD2	TRBJ2-1	-	TGTGCCAGCAGCTCCGGCGGGGGAACCTACAATGAGCAGTTCTTC	CASSSGGGTYNEQFF
TRBV28	TRBD2	TRBJ2-7	once	TGTGCCAGCAGGGGCCAGGAGCGGGGTGACTACGAGCAGTACTTC	CASRGQERGDYEQYF
TRBV15	-	TRBJ1-1	-	TGTGCCACCAGCATGAGGGTTCACACTGAAGCTTTCTTT	CATSMRVHTEAFF
TRBV2	-	TRBJ1-5	few	TGTGCCAGCGGGGTTGGTCAGCCCCAGCATTTT	CASGVGQPQHF
TRBV29-1	-	TRBJ1-5	few	TGCAGCGCCAATGACGGGCCCAATCAGCCCCAGCATTTT	CSANDGPNQPQHF
TRBV19	-	TRBJ2-1	-	TGTGCCAGTAGTATAGGGGGCGTCTACAATGAGCAGTTCTTC	CASSIGGVYNEQFF
TRBV2	-	TRBJ2-3	-	TGTGCCAGTGGGACTGCGAGAGATACGCAGTATTTT	CASGTARDTQYF
TRBV5-5	-	TRBJ2-5	-	TGTGCCAGCAGCCACAGAGGGGAGACCCAGTACTTC	CASSHRGETQYF
TRBV11-2	-	TRBJ1-3	-	TGTGCCAGCAGCTCTCAGGGAGCCTCTGGAAACACCATATATTTT	CASSSQGASGNTIYF
TRBV30	-	TRBJ1-1	-	TGTGCCTGGAGTAGGGACACTGAAGCTTTCTTT	CAWSRDTEAFF
TRBV2	-	TRBJ1-3	-	TGTGCCAGCAGTTTTGGAATCTCTGGAAACACCATATATTTT	CASSFGISGNTIYF
TRBV7-2	-	TRBJ2-5	once	TGTGCCAGCGGAGGAGGAGTCCAAGAGACCCAGTACTTC	CASGGGVQETQYF
TRBV5-6	TRBD1	TRBJ1-5	-	TGTGCCAGCAGCCTTACGGGACAGGGCGGTCAGCCCCAGCATTTT	CASSLTGQGGQPQHF
TRBV7-9	-	TRBJ1-1	-	TGTGCCAGCAGCGAAGCTTTCTTT	CASSEAFF
TRBV30	-	TRBJ1-4	-	TGTGCCTGGAGTCTCTCCCGGGGCGGGGGTGAAAAACTGTTTTTT	CAWSLSRGGGEKLFF
TRBV30	-	TRBJ2-7	-	TGTGCCTGGAGTGTAGGGGGGGGCTACGAGCAGTACTTC	CAWSVGGGYEQYF
TRBV29-1	-	TRBJ1-1	-	TGCAGCGTTGAGACCGGAGCGTTCACTGAAGCTTTCTTT	CSVETGAFTEAFF
TRBV5-5	-	TRBJ2-1	-	TGTGCCAGCAGCTCTGGACAGTTTCAGTTCTTC	CASSSGQFQFF
TRBV7-8	-	TRBJ2-7	-	TGTGCCAGCAGCTCCCCCGGTGCAGGGACCTACGAGCAGTACTTC	CASSSPGAGTYEQYF
TRBV7-9	-	TRBJ2-3	-	TGTGCCAGCAGCCCCCCGGGACTCCGGTCAGGTACGCAGTATTTT	CASSPPGLRSGTQYF
TRBV5-1	TRBD1	TRBJ1-4	-	TGCGCCAGCAGCTTGGGGGACAGGGGCAATGAAAAACTGTTTTTT	CASSLGDRGNEKLFF
TRBV7-9	TRBD1	TRBJ1-2	-	TGTGCCAGCACCCGACAGGGGGCGAATGGCTACACCTTC	CASTRQGANGYTF
TRBV10-2	-	TRBJ1-1	-	TGCGCCAGCAGTGATGGGGAAAACACTGAAGCTTTCTTT	CASSDGENTEAFF
TRBV9	-	TRBJ2-3	-	TGTGCCAGCAGCCTAGGGGTCGGCGGTAGCACAGATACGCAGTATTTT	CASSLGVGGSTDTQYF
TRBV6-4	-	TRBJ2-1	-	TGTGCCAGCAGACCTTACAATGAGCAGTTCTTC	CASRPYNEQFF
TRBV7-3	TRBD1	TRBJ1-1	-	TGTGCCAGCAGCAGACAGGGGGGGAACACTGAAGCTTTCTTT	CASSRQGGNTEAFF
TRBV7-9	-	TRBJ2-1	-	TGTGCCAGCAGCTACAGGTTCCATGAGCAGTTCTTC	CASSYRFHEQFF
TRBV9	-	TRBJ2-1	-	TGTGCCAGCAGCCCCCCCCAAGTTGATGAGCAGTTCTTC	CASSPPQVDEQFF
TRBV2	-	TRBJ2-2	-	TGTGCCAGCAGTGAACAGGATACCGGGGAGCTGTTTTTT	CASSEQDTGELFF
TRBV6-1	-	TRBJ1-2	-	TGTGCCAGCAACCCCGGACCAAACTATGGCTACACCTTC	CASNPGPNYGYTF
TRBV2	-	TRBJ2-3	-	TGTGCCAGCAGTTTCGGTCGCACAGATACGCAGTATTTT	CASSFGRTDTQYF
TRBV19	TRBD2	TRBJ2-1	-	TGTGCCAGTAGTGGGAGCGGGAGTGGAGATGAGCAGTTCTTC	CASSGSGSGDEQFF
TRBV11-1	-	TRBJ1-1	-	TGTGCCAGCAGCTTAGCCGAGAACACTGAAGCTTTCTTT	CASSLAENTEAFF
TRBV28	-	TRBJ1-3	-	TGTGCCAGCAACTCAGGGACTCCCTCTGGAAACACCATATATTTT	CASNSGTPSGNTIYF